The subject of this entry is one TCR beta chain. Antigen: not known. The trim removed 5 bases at V and 3 bases at J, leaving 4 bases unmatched. The CDR3 is made up of 13 amino acids. The germline V gene has CDR1 GTSNPN and CDR2 SVGIG (reference sequence). Sequencing used immunoSEQ multiplex PCR; TCRdb keeps in-frame clones, though not all of them. Here the sample spans tens of thousands of clones, 78% being singletons. The sample is drawn from a study of T cells in tumors after PD-1 blockade. Whole-study context: Prior checkpoint blockade, systemic immunosuppressant use, or anti-cancer therapy within 4 weeks excluded patients. Each patient got pembrolizumab 200 mg every 3 weeks or cemiplimab 350 mg every 2 weeks.

Study findings and constraints: Peripheral recruitment is suggested, as some novel exhausted tumor clones were in pre-treatment blood.

J is TRBJ2-1 and V is TRBV30; TRBD2 matches at 7 bases. This clonotype originated in a human donor with basal cell carcinoma. Here the sequenced sample was PBMCs, taken before anti-PD-1 treatment. This CDR3 reads CAWGRENYNEQFF. CDR3 DNA sequence: TGTGCCTGGGGGAGGGAGAACTACAATGAGCAGTTCTTC.